This T cell receptor (beta chain) was recorded in a study of blood T cells in healthy people across ages. The CDR3 is 15 amino acids. The germline V and J ends were trimmed by 5 bases and 2 bases, with 16 bases remaining between them. The V gene's germline CDR1 is SGHRS and CDR2 YFSETQ. Sample-barcoded 5' priming and a J-beta primer mix drove a second PCR of roughly 7 to 11 cycles. Each cDNA molecule carried a tag from a template-switch adaptor that contained 12 random nucleotides. One entry per CDR3 protein results from TCRdb running MiXCR on the 5' RACE reads. The sample records 850,000 to 1,000,000 distinct CDR3 sequences, around 49% being singletons. Details on this clonotype: Its specificity is not known.

Healthy individuals of Caucasian origin from Russia, aged about 6 to 100, served as donors. Study conclusions and caveats: A strong correlation between TCR beta diversity and naive T cell percentage was seen.

The chain combines TRBV5-1 with TRBJ1-1; no reliable D call. The source is a man under 40 in good health. Sequenced: blood. The CDR3 region has the DNA TGCGCCAGCAGGGAAGGAGGGAGGTCCAACACTGAAGCTTTCTTT. Residues: CASREGGRSNTEAFF.